A selection of T cell receptor beta chains follows, all from one sample in a study of control samples from healthy donors and cancer patients. Produced via immunoSEQ multiplex PCR; TCRdb's table is partial and in-frame only. The table has some 130,000 clones, around 90% seen once. Sequences were obtained from blood. The receptors stem from a middle-aged man in good health. CDR3s include the opening cysteine and the closing phenylalanine or tryptophan. D genes are given only for firm matches. Rows may omit the clone size; those that give it use once, few, many or a size class.

cdr3_aa cdr3_nt j_call d_call clone_size v_call
CASSYEASFTDTQYF TGTGCCAGCAGTTACGAGGCTAGTTTCACAGATACGCAGTATTTT TRBJ2-3 NA NA TRBV6-2/TRBV6-3
CASSQRSGGYLQETQYF TGTGCCAGCAGCCAGCGATCGGGGGGTTACCTTCAAGAGACCCAGTACTTC TRBJ2-5 TRBD2 NA TRBV11-2
CASSPRATGELFF TGTGCCAGCAGCCCTAGGGCCACCGGGGAGCTGTTTTTT TRBJ2-2 NA NA TRBV14
CATSDSGQGYQPQHF TGTGCCACCAGTGATTCGGGACAGGGCTACCAGCCCCAGCATTTT TRBJ1-5 TRBD1 NA TRBV24-1
CASSYSNRDKYGYTF TGTGCCAGCAGTTACTCAAATCGGGACAAATATGGCTACACCTTC TRBJ1-2 NA NA TRBV2
CASSLDPSGYNSPLHF TGTGCCAGCAGTTTAGATCCGTCCGGGTATAATTCACCCCTCCACTTT TRBJ1-6 NA NA TRBV27
CSVGSGANVLTF TGCAGCGTTGGCTCTGGGGCCAACGTCCTGACTTTC TRBJ2-6 NA once TRBV29-1
CASSSLSGGHYNEQFF TGCGCCAGCAGCTCCCTTAGCGGGGGGCACTACAATGAGCAGTTCTTC TRBJ2-1 TRBD2 NA TRBV5-1
CASSAAGEGGTQYF TGTGCCAGCAGCGCGGCGGGGGAGGGAGGGACCCAGTACTTC TRBJ2-5 TRBD2 NA TRBV7-3
CASSLYTGELFF TGTGCCAGCAGCTTATACACCGGGGAGCTGTTTTTT TRBJ2-2 NA NA TRBV7-2
CASSYVTGGDTQYF TGTGCCAGCAGTTACGTTACGGGGGGGGATACGCAGTATTTT TRBJ2-3 TRBD2 NA TRBV6-2/TRBV6-3
CASSPTGLAGYNEQFF TGTGCCAGCAGCCCCACGGGACTAGCGGGGTACAATGAGCAGTTCTTC TRBJ2-1 TRBD2 NA TRBV11-3
CSASSGTGNSPLHF TGCAGCGCCTCCTCCGGGACTGGGAATTCACCCCTCCACTTT TRBJ1-6 NA NA TRBV29-1
CASSQTGRASYEQYF TGTGCCAGCAGCCAAACGGGCAGGGCCTCCTACGAGCAGTACTTC TRBJ2-7 NA NA TRBV5-5
CACDFTGMNTGELFF TGTGCCTGCGACTTTACAGGGATGAACACCGGGGAGCTGTTTTTT TRBJ2-2 NA NA TRBV30
CASTIGVIGIGDTQYF TGTGCCAGCACCATAGGGGTCATAGGGATTGGAGATACGCAGTATTTT TRBJ2-3 NA NA TRBV7-9
CASSDPWGNNEQFF TGTGCCAGCAGCGACCCATGGGGAAACAATGAGCAGTTCTTC TRBJ2-1 NA once TRBV6-5
CASRPTRIQETQYF TGTGCCAGCAGGCCTACCAGGATCCAAGAGACCCAGTACTTC TRBJ2-5 NA NA TRBV7-9
CATGGSGNTIYF TGTGCCACGGGTGGGTCTGGAAACACCATATATTTT TRBJ1-3 NA NA TRBV6-6
CASSWGTGGSGELFF TGTGCCAGTAGTTGGGGGACAGGGGGCTCCGGGGAGCTGTTTTTT TRBJ2-2 TRBD1 NA TRBV19
CASSAGSGGNTDTQYF TGTGCCAGCAGCGCGGGGAGCGGGGGGAACACAGATACGCAGTATTTT TRBJ2-3 TRBD2 NA TRBV9
CAWSQGGSGYSGNTIYF TGTGCCTGGAGTCAAGGGGGCAGTGGATACTCTGGAAACACCATATATTTT TRBJ1-3 TRBD1 once TRBV30